What follows is one TCR beta chain and its context. The target antigen is unknown. TCRdb re-called the reads through MiXCR, storing one row per CDR3 protein. The sample has about 130,000 distinct CDR3 sequences, 32% seen once. J was trimmed by 0 bases and V by 3 bases; bases with no gene match: 3. Germline loops: CDR1 MNHEY, CDR2 SMNVEV (reference sequence). The CDR3 spans 15 residues. This sample was included in a study of T cell repertoires in cytomegalovirus infection. The rearrangement joins TRBV27 to TRBJ2-7; 9 bases line up with TRBD1. The source material was CD8+ T cells from cultured PBMCs, sampled from culture after CMV antigen stimulation. The clonotype comes from a human donor in good health (CMV status not recorded). Some clones in this sample may be carry-over from other donors' samples. The CDR3 is CASSLGTGLSYEQYF. In DNA, the CDR3 is TGTGCCAGCAGTTTGGGGACAGGGCTCTCCTACGAGCAGTACTTC.